This entry is about one TCR beta chain. The data were taken from a study of blood T cell repertoires in COVID-19. Study-wide background: Both acute and convalescent COVID-19 samples were obtained from the United States, Italy and Spain.

Ages ranged from 18 to 89 years, with residence in about two dozen US areas. Cohort assignment relied on participant-reported clinical history. Among Cohort 3 donors, those recovered had two negative PCRs, clearance, or symptom resolution. Sequencing was performed with immunoSEQ multiplex PCR; in TCRdb, only in-frame clones are kept and a portion is missing. The sample carries about 250,000 clones, around 84% recorded once. Trimming cost V 5 bases and J 2 bases, with 20 bases left between them. Germline assignment: CDR1 SGHKS and CDR2 YYEKEE (reference sequence). The CDR3 totals 17 residues. The source of this sequence is a man aged 40-55 years who had recovered from COVID-19. The chain uses TRBV5-5 and TRBJ1-3; the D is unclear. The source material was PBMCs or T cells enriched from blood (not recorded which). CDR3 DNA sequence: TGTGCCAGCAGTTTTTCCCTCTTCTTGAGTACTGGAAACACCATATATTTT. It yields the protein CASSFSLFLSTGNTIYF. Variable domain in full (rest from reference TRBV5-5 and TRBJ1-3): DAGVTQSPTHLIKTRGQQVTLRCSPISGHKSVSWYQQVLGQGPQFIFQYYEKEERGRGNFPDRFSARQFPNYSSELNVNALLLGDSALYLCASSFSLFLSTGNTIYFGEGSWLTVV.